This T cell receptor beta chain was retrieved from a study of blood T cell repertoires in COVID-19. Study summary: The United States, Italy and Spain supplied acute and convalescent COVID-19 samples.

In the authors' methods: Estimation of nucleated cell counts relied on the amplification of reference gene primers. The method was immunoSEQ multiplex PCR; TCRdb's version includes in-frame clones alone and lacks a portion of them. From that table come the V and J calls and clone size; the DNA was used to work out D and trimming. Counted here are approximately 100,000 clones, 81% occurring once; the ten biggest clones make up less than 11%. Deletions cut 6 bases from V and 2 bases from J, with 17 bases between. Germline CDR1 reads SGHTA; CDR2 reads FQGNSA. The CDR3 consists of 16 residues. The genes are TRBV7-2 and TRBJ1-3; possible D gene TRBD1, 6 bases. This TCR was sampled from a human donor in a cohort sampled during active COVID-19. The source material was peripheral blood. CDR3 in DNA: TGTGCCAGCAGGTCATCCACCGGGACACCTGGAAACACCATATATTTT. Protein product: CASRSSTGTPGNTIYF.